The clone carrying this T cell receptor (beta chain) has just a few counts. Its target is unknown. This record belongs to a study of T-cell memory formation after mild COVID-19. Study outcomes and limitations: Later expanders leaned CD4+, whereas clones that contracted between day 15 and 85 were balanced CD4/CD8.

TCRdb reprocessed the 5' RACE reads with MiXCR, giving one entry per CDR3 protein. The sample holds around 420,000 distinct CDR3 sequences, roughly 24% seen once. Sequenced: PBMCs or a T cell subset sorted from them (not recorded which). The TCR originated in an adult woman who had mild COVID-19 (a few samples of this study predate the infection). Cell type and time point are not known.

CDR3 protein: CSARRVGARYGYTF. The CDR3 DNA follows: TGCAGTGCTAGGAGAGTAGGGGCAAGGTATGGCTACACCTTC. The rearrangement joins TRBV20-1 to TRBJ1-2; tentative D call: TRBD1 (5 bases). Germline V gives CDR1 DFQATT, CDR2 SNEGSKA (reference sequence). Trimming cost V 3 bases and J 5 bases, with 16 bases left between them. The CDR3 has 14 amino acids.